This TCR beta chain appears in the sequencing data of a study of T cell changes during pregnancy in multiple sclerosis. Libraries were prepared by immunoSEQ multiplex PCR; TCRdb keeps only in-frame clonotypes and omits some of them. Of tens of thousands of clones listed, 90% are singletons. Between the trimmed V and J ends, which lost 2 bases and 4 bases, there was a span of 14 bases. CDR1 is SGDLS, CDR2 YYNGEE, per germline. The CDR3 runs 15 residues. The source of this sequence is a female donor in good health, enrolled as a control in a pregnancy study. The rearrangement links TRBV9 to TRBJ2-3; D is perhaps TRBD1 (5 bases). Here the sequenced sample was peripheral blood, taken in the third trimester of pregnancy. The CDR3 sequence is CASSVREGFADTQYF. In nucleotides, the CDR3 is TGTGCCAGCAGCGTCAGGGAAGGATTCGCAGATACGCAGTATTTT.